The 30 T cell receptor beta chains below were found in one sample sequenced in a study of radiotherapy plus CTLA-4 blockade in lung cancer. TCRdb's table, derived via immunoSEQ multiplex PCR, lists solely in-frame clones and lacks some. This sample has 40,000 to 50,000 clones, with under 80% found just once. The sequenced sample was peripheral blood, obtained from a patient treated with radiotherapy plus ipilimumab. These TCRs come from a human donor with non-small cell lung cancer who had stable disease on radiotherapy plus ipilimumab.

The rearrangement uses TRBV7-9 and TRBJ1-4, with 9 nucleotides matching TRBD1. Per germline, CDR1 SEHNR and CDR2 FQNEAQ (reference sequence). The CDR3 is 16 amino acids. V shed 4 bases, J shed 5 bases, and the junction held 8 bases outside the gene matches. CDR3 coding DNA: TGTGCCAGCAGCTATTTCCCAGGGACAGGGAATGAAAAACTGTTTTTT. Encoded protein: CASSYFPGTGNEKLFF.

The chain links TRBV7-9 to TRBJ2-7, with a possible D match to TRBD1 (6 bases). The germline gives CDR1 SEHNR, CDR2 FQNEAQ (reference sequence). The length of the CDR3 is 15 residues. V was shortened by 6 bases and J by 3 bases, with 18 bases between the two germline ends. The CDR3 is CASRPTGSMDYEQYF. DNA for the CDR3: TGTGCCAGCAGGCCCACAGGGTCGATGGACTACGAGCAGTACTTC.

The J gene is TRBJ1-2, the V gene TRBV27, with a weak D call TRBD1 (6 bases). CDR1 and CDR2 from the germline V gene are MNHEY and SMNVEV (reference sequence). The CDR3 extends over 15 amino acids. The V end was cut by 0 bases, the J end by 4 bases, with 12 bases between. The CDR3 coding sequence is TGTGCCAGCAGTTTATCGCTGCAGGGGCGCTATGGCTACACCTTC. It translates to CASSLSLQGRYGYTF.

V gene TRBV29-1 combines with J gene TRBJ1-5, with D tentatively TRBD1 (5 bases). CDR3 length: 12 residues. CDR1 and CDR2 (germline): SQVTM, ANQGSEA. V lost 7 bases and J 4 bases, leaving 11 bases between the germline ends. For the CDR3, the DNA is TGCAGCGCTGGGGCCTGGAATCAGCCCCAGCATTTT. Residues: CSAGAWNQPQHF. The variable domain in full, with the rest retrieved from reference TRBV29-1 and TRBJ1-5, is SAVISQKPSRDICQRGTSLTIQCQVDSQVTMMFWYRQQPGQSLTLIATANQGSEATYESGFVIDKFPISRPNLTFSTLTVSNMSPEDSSIYLCSAGAWNQPQHFGDGTRLSIL.

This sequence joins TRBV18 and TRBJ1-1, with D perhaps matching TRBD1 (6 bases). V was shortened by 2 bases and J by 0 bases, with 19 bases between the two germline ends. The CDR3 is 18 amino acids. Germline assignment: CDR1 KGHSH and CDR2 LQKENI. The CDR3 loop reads CASSPGGRGGRMNTEAFF. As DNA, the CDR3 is TGTGCCAGCTCACCAGGGGGACGAGGGGGAAGGATGAACACTGAAGCTTTCTTT.

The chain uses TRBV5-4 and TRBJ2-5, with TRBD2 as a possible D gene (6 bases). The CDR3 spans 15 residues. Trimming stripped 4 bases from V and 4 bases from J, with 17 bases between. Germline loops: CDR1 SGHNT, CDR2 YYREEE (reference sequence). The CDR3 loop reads CASSPRGGYGETQYF. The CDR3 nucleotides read TGTGCCAGCAGCCCCCGCGGAGGGTATGGAGAGACCCAGTACTTC.

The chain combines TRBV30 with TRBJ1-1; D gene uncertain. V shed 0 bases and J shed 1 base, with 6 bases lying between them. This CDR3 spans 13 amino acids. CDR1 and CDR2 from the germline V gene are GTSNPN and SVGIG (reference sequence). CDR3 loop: CAWSVQANTEAFF. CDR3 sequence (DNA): TGTGCCTGGAGTGTGCAGGCGAACACTGAAGCTTTCTTT. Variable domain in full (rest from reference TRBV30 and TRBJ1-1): SQTIHQWPATLVQPVGSPLSLECTVEGTSNPNLYWYRQAAGRGLQLLFYSVGIGQISSEVPQNLSASRPQDRQFILSSKKLLLSDSGFYLCAWSVQANTEAFFGQGTRLTVV.

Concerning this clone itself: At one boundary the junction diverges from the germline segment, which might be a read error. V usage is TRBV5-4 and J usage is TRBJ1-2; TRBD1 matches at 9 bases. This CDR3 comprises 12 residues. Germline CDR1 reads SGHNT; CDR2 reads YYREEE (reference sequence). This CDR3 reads CASSLEDRGFTF. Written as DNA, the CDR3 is TGTGCCAGCAGCTTGGAGGACAGGGGCTTCACCTTC.

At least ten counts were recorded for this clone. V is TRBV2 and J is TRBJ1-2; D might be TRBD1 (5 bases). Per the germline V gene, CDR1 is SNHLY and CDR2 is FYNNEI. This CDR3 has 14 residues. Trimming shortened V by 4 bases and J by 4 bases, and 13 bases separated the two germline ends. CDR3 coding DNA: TGTGCCAGCAGTGGGCAGGGAATGGTCTATGGCTACACCTTC. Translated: CASSGQGMVYGYTF.

CDR3 coding DNA: TGTGCCAGCAGTTACCGGACGGACTTGGGGACTGAAGCTTTCTTT. Protein sequence: CASSYRTDLGTEAFF. J is TRBJ1-1 and V is TRBV6-5; the D is unclear. Per the germline V gene, CDR1 is MNHEY and CDR2 is SVGAGI. The CDR3 has 15 amino acids. Trimming stripped 2 bases from V and 5 bases from J, with 15 bases between.

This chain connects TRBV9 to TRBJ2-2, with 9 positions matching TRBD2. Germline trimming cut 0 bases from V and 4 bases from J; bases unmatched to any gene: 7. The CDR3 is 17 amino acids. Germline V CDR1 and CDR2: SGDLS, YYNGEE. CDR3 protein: CASSVASGALGTGELFF. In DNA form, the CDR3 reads TGTGCCAGCAGCGTAGCTAGCGGGGCTTTGGGCACCGGGGAGCTGTTTTTT.

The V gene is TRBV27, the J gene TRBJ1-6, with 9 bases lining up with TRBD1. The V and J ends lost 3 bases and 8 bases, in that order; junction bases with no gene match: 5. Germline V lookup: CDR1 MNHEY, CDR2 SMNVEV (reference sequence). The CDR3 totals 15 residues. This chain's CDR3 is CASSFSRTGDSPLHF. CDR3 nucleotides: TGTGCCAGCAGTTTTTCTCGGACAGGGGATTCACCCCTCCACTTT.

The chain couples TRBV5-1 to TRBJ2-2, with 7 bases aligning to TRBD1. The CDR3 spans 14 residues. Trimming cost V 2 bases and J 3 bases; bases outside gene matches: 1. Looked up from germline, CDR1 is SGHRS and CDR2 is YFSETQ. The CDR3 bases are TGCGCCAGCAGCTTCCAGGGGGACACCGGGGAGCTGTTTTTT. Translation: CASSFQGDTGELFF.

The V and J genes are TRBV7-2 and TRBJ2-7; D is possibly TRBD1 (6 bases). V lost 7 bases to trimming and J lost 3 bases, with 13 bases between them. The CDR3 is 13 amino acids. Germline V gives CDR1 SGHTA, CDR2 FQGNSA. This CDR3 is CASKLGAVYEQYF. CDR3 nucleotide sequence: TGTGCCAGCAAACTGGGGGCGGTCTACGAGCAGTACTTC.

CDR3 nucleotides: TGTGCCAGCAGTCGCGACAGAGAAGCTTTCTTT. Amino acids: CASSRDREAFF. The chain couples TRBV6-6 to TRBJ1-1; D may be TRBD1 (5 bases). With 5 bases removed from V and 8 bases from J, the gap between germline ends came to 9 bases. CDR1 and CDR2 (germline): MNHNY, SVGAGI (reference sequence). This CDR3 is built from 11 residues.

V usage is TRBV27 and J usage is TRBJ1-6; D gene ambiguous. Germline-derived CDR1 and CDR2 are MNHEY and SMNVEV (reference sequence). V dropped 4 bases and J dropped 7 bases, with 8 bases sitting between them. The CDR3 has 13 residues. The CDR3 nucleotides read TGTGCCAGCAGTTCAATGAGGAATTCACCCCTCCACTTT. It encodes CASSSMRNSPLHF.

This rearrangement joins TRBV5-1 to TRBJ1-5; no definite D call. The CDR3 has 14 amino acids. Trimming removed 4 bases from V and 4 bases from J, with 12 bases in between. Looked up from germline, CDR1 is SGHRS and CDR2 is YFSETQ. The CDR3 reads CASSPGGGNQPQHF. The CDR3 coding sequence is TGCGCCAGCAGCCCGGGTGGCGGAAATCAGCCCCAGCATTTT. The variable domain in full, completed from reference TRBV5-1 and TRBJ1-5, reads KAGVTQTPRYLIKTRGQQVTLSCSPISGHRSVSWYQQTPGQGLQFLFEYFSETQRNKGNFPGRFSGRQFSNSRSEMNVSTLELGDSALYLCASSPGGGNQPQHFGDGTRLSIL.

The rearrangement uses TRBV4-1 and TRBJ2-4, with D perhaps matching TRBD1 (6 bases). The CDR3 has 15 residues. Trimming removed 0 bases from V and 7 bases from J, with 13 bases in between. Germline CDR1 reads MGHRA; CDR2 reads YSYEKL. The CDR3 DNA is TGCGCCAGCAGCCAAGACTCCGGGACAACGAACATTCAGTACTTC. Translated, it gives CASSQDSGTTNIQYF.

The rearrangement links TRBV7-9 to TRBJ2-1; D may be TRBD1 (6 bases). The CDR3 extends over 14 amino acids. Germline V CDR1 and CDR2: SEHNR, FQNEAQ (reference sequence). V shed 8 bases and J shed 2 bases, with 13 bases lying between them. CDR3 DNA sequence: TGTGCCAGCTCTAGAACAGGGACCTACAATGAGCAGTTCTTC. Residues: CASSRTGTYNEQFF.

This chain's CDR3 is CASSLGRQGYSPLHF. Here the CDR3 DNA reads TGTGCCAGCAGCTTAGGTCGACAGGGGTATTCACCCCTCCACTTT. The chain uses TRBV7-2 and TRBJ1-6; 8 bases match TRBD1. Germline loops: CDR1 SGHTA, CDR2 FQGNSA. The CDR3 consists of 15 residues. V was pared by 1 base and J by 8 bases, with 4 bases of the junction left unmatched.

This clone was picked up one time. For the CDR3, the DNA is TGCGCCAGCAGCCAAGCGCCTAGCGGGAGCTCCTACAATGAGCAGTTCTTC. Its protein is CASSQAPSGSSYNEQFF. The rearrangement links TRBV4-3 to TRBJ2-1; 10 bases are a match to TRBD2. The CDR3 has 17 residues. The germline gives CDR1 LGHNA, CDR2 YSLEER. J lost 0 bases, V lost 1 base, and 3 bases had no gene match.

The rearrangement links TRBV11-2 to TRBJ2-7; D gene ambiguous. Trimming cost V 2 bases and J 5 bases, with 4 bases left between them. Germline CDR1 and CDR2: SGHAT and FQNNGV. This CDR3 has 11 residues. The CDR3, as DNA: TGTGCCAGCAGCTTAACTAACGAGCAGTACTTC. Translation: CASSLTNEQYF.

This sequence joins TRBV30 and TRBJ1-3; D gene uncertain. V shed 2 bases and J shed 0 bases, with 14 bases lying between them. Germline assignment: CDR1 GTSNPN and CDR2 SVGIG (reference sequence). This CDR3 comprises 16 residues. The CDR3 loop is CAWSSRDGGSGNTIYF. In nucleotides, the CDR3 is TGTGCCTGGAGTTCGCGCGACGGCGGCTCTGGAAACACCATATATTTT.

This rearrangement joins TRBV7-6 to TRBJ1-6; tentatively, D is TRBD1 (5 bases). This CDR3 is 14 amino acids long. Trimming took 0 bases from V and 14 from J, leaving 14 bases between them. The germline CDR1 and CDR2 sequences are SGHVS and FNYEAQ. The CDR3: CASSLADTGRALHF. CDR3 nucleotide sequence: TGTGCCAGCAGCTTAGCGGACACAGGCCGAGCCCTCCACTTT. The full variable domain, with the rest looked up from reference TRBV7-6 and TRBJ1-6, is GAGVSQSPRYKVTKRGQDVALRCDPISGHVSLYWYRQALGQGPEFLTYFNYEAQQDKSGLPNDRFSAERPEGSISTLTIQRTEQRDSAMYRCASSLADTGRALHFGNGTRLTVT.

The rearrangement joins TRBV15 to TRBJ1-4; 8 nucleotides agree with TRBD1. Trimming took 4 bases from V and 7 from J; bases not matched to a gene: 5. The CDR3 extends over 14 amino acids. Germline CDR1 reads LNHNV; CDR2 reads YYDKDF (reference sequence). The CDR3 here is CATSTRTGTEKLFF. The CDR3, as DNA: TGTGCCACCAGCACCAGGACAGGGACTGAAAAACTGTTTTTT.

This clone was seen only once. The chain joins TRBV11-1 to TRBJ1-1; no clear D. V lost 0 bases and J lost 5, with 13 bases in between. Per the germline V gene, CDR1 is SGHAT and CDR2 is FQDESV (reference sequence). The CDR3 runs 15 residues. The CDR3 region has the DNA TGTGCCAGCAGCTTAGCGCGAGGTGGAGGAACTGAAGCTTTCTTT. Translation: CASSLARGGGTEAFF.

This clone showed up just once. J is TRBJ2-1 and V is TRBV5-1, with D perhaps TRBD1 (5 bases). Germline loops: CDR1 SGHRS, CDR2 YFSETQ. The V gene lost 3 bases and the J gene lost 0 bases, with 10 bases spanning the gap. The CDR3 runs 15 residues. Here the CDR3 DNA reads TGCGCCAGCAGCTCAGGGTGGGGCTCCTACAATGAGCAGTTCTTC. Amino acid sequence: CASSSGWGSYNEQFF.

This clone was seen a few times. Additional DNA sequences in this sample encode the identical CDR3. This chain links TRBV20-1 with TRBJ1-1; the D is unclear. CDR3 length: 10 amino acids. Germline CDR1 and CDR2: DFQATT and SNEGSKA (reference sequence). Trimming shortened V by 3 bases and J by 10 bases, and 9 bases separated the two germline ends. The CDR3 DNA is TGCAGTGCTAGTGAGTCTGGAGCTTTCTTT. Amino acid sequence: CSASESGAFF.

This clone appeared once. In nucleotides, the CDR3 is TGCAGCGTTTCTGAGTGGGAGACCCAGTACTTC. Translation gives CSVSEWETQYF. The chain couples TRBV29-1 to TRBJ2-5; D is undetermined. This CDR3 has 11 residues. V was cut by 5 bases and J by 5 bases, with 9 bases left in between. The germline CDR1 and CDR2 sequences are SQVTM and ANQGSEA.

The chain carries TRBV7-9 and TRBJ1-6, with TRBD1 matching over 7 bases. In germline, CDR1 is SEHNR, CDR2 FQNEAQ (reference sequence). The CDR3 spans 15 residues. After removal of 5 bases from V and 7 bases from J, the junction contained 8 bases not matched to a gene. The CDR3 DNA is TGTGCCAGCAGCAATAGGGGACAGCCAAATTCACCCCTCCACTTT. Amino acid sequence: CASSNRGQPNSPLHF.